The rows below give T cell receptor beta chains drawn from one sample of a study of OX40 agonist ivuxolimab in advanced cancers. Produced via immunoSEQ multiplex PCR; TCRdb's table is partial and in-frame only. In the table there are tens of thousands of clones, 75% to 90% of which are singletons. Sequences were derived from CD4+ or CD8+ T cells sorted from blood, sampled in a trial of the OX40 agonist ivuxolimab. The receptors were gathered from an adult with an advanced solid tumor such as melanoma, head and neck, liver or kidney cancer. Both conserved end residues are part of each CDR3. A D gene is named only where the DNA matches it firmly. The size of a clone is reported for some rows only, either as once, few or many, or as a class for expanded clones.

TRBV18	TRBJ2-7	-	TRBD2	CASSPASGTYEQYF	TGTGCCAGCTCACCAGCTAGCGGGACTTACGAGCAGTACTTC
TRBV5-1	TRBJ2-1	-	-	CASSPNEVDEQFF	TGCGCCAGCAGCCCGAACGAGGTAGATGAGCAGTTCTTC
TRBV29-1	TRBJ2-1	few	TRBD2	CSVDGSGSGNEQFF	TGCAGCGTTGACGGTAGCGGGAGCGGCAATGAGCAGTTCTTC
TRBV11-2	TRBJ2-1	-	TRBD2	CASRSFRTSGPRGNEQFF	TGTGCCAGCAGGTCCTTTAGGACTAGCGGGCCCCGGGGCAATGAGCAGTTCTTC
TRBV9	TRBJ2-3	-	TRBD2	CASSFTSGGTTDTQYF	TGTGCCAGCAGCTTCACTAGCGGGGGGACCACAGATACGCAGTATTTT
TRBV2	TRBJ2-3	once	-	CASSERGDTQYF	TGTGCCAGCAGTGAACGGGGAGATACGCAGTATTTT
TRBV30	TRBJ1-3	-	TRBD1	CAWTQDRGRNTIYF	TGTGCCTGGACCCAGGACAGGGGACGAAACACCATATATTTT
TRBV15	TRBJ1-4	-	-	CATSRAGRELFF	TGTGCCACCAGCAGAGCCGGGAGGGAACTGTTTTTT
TRBV10-1	TRBJ2-2	-	-	CASSPRGGGELFF	TGCGCCAGCAGTCCCAGGGGTGGCGGGGAGCTGTTTTTT
TRBV6-5	TRBJ2-2	-	-	CASSPRGTDTGELFF	TGTGCCAGCAGTCCCCGTGGTACCGACACCGGGGAGCTGTTTTTT
TRBV10-1	TRBJ1-4	few	-	CASLETGNEKLFF	TGCGCCAGCCTGGAGACAGGTAATGAAAAACTGTTTTTT
TRBV9	TRBJ2-7	-	TRBD2	CASSVAGGPYEQYF	TGTGCCAGCAGCGTAGCGGGAGGCCCCTACGAGCAGTACTTC
TRBV6-5	TRBJ2-5	-	-	CASSYRVTETQYF	TGTGCCAGCAGTTACAGGGTTACGGAGACCCAGTACTTC
TRBV12-5	TRBJ2-4	-	TRBD2	CASGFGTSGSSGNIQYF	TGTGCTAGTGGTTTTGGGACTAGCGGGAGTTCCGGGAACATTCAGTACTTC
TRBV5-1	TRBJ2-2	-	-	CASSLGENTGELFF	TGCGCCAGCAGCTTGGGAGAGAACACCGGGGAGCTGTTTTTT
TRBV7-8	TRBJ2-3	-	TRBD2	CASSLEAGGRVTDTQYF	TGTGCCAGCAGCTTAGAAGCGGGGGGCCGAGTCACAGATACGCAGTATTTT
TRBV5-5	TRBJ2-3	once	-	CASTPDSSTDTQYF	TGTGCCAGCACCCCGGACAGTAGCACAGATACGCAGTATTTT
TRBV28	TRBJ1-2	-	-	CASRSELNGYTF	TGTGCCAGCAGAAGTGAACTTAATGGCTACACCTTC
TRBV4-1	TRBJ2-1	once	-	CASSQRYNEQFF	TGCGCCAGCAGCCAACGATACAATGAGCAGTTCTTC
TRBV27	TRBJ1-1	-	-	CASRAPDRRAFF	TGTGCCAGCAGGGCCCCCGACAGAAGGGCTTTCTTT
TRBV10-3	TRBJ2-7	-	TRBD2	CAISDAVGGRAREQYF	TGTGCCATCAGTGATGCAGTAGGCGGGAGGGCCCGGGAGCAGTACTTC
TRBV15	TRBJ2-4	-	-	CATSRDGSGGGPRNIQYF	TGTGCCACCAGCAGAGATGGGTCGGGAGGGGGCCCGAGGAACATTCAGTACTTC